This is a list of T cell receptor beta chains from one sample in a study of blood T cell repertoires in COVID-19. Assay used: immunoSEQ multiplex PCR; TCRdb lists only in-frame clones, some missing. The sample lists about 71,000 clones; approximately 90% were seen once. Sample: peripheral blood. These receptors were obtained from a young man with acute or convalescent COVID-19. Each CDR3 is given with its conserved first and last residue. Each record gives: CDR3 length, V gene, D gene, J gene, CDR3 protein. A D gene is named only where the DNA matches it firmly.

13,TRBV5-1,-,TRBJ1-1,CASSFTLSSEAFF
14,TRBV5-1,TRBD1,TRBJ1-2,CASGTGYPNYGYTF
16,TRBV2,-,TRBJ1-2,CASSILGTHGNYGYTF
16,TRBV5-5,TRBD1,TRBJ1-1,CASSRGLGQANTEAFF
13,TRBV30,-,TRBJ1-2,CAWSRGSGIGYTF
19,TRBV4-1,TRBD1,TRBJ1-2,CASSQEAGQHNYPNYGYTF
13,TRBV11-3,-,TRBJ1-2,CASSLGSGIGYTF
16,TRBV28,-,TRBJ1-1,CASSLPSGTQNTEAFF
13,TRBV7-9,-,TRBJ1-1,CASSHTELTEAFF
14,TRBV10-3,-,TRBJ1-5,CAISEFQGNQPQHF
16,TRBV7-2,TRBD1,TRBJ1-1,CASSLAGSGTAIEAFF
13,TRBV2,TRBD1,TRBJ1-6,CASRDRGGSPLHF
17,TRBV21-1,-,TRBJ2-1,CASSKAALGPSYNEQFF
14,TRBV27,-,TRBJ2-1,CASSPRWGLNEQFF
16,TRBV5-5,TRBD1,TRBJ1-1,CASSLEGAPLNTEAFF
14,TRBV7-9,TRBD1,TRBJ1-4,CASTLGQWNEKLFF
12,TRBV6-5,TRBD1,TRBJ2-7,CASRFTGGEQYF
13,TRBV15,TRBD2,TRBJ2-5,CATSLGRGKTQYF
15,TRBV19,-,TRBJ1-3,CASIRQPLYGNTIYF
13,TRBV19,-,TRBJ1-5,CASSSGWNQPQHF
15,TRBV9,-,TRBJ2-5,CASSVWGAGPETQYF
17,TRBV19,TRBD1,TRBJ2-6,CASSLTGQSSGANVLTF
14,TRBV7-2,-,TRBJ1-5,CASSLAGGNQPQHF
12,TRBV2,TRBD1,TRBJ1-1,CASTQDRREAFF
14,TRBV7-2,-,TRBJ1-6,CASSPGVINSPLHF
18,TRBV5-1,TRBD1,TRBJ1-4,CASSVAGQGMATNEKLFF
16,TRBV4-1,-,TRBJ1-5,CASSQDLGRSNQPQHF
15,TRBV7-9,TRBD2,TRBJ2-1,CASLSGRVTYNEQFF
19,TRBV5-1,TRBD1,TRBJ2-5,CASSLAFPGTGWTQETQYF
18,TRBV4-2,TRBD1,TRBJ1-2,CASSQEGATEREIYGYTF
14,TRBV3-1/TRBV3-2,-,TRBJ1-1,CASSLDRGNTEAFF
15,TRBV6-5,-,TRBJ1-1,CASSHYRDPNTEAFF
17,TRBV27,TRBD1,TRBJ1-3,CASIRLRQGNGGNTIYF
15,TRBV10-3,-,TRBJ2-7,CAISESERPPYEQYF
16,TRBV11-1,-,TRBJ2-1,CASSFYQGLVSNEQFF
14,TRBV30,-,TRBJ2-3,CAWSPGTSTDTQYF
13,TRBV6-5,TRBD1,TRBJ1-2,CASNSGTGIRYTF
13,TRBV30,-,TRBJ1-1,CAWTGLRQSEAFF
12,TRBV7-2,-,TRBJ1-1,CASSLAGGGSFF
15,TRBV6-5,-,TRBJ1-2,CASSPVRQGGYGYTF
13,TRBV18,TRBD1,TRBJ1-2,CASSPDRADGYTF
15,TRBV19,TRBD1,TRBJ2-3,CASSSQGASTDTQYF
16,TRBV6-1,TRBD2,TRBJ2-7,CASSDSGLAGLYEQYF
15,TRBV5-1,TRBD1,TRBJ1-1,CASSLGTGTGTEAFF
14,TRBV6-5,TRBD1,TRBJ1-6,CASTEDRVRSPLHF
12,TRBV2,-,TRBJ1-4,CASEATNEKLFF
15,TRBV2,-,TRBJ2-2,CASRGRTANTGELFF
14,TRBV27,-,TRBJ1-5,CASSPDSSNQPQHF
15,TRBV5-1,TRBD1,TRBJ1-4,CASSPLTGGSEKLFF
16,TRBV6-1,-,TRBJ1-5,CASSEIVTESNQPQHF
13,TRBV5-1,TRBD1,TRBJ1-1,CASGDRGNTEAFF